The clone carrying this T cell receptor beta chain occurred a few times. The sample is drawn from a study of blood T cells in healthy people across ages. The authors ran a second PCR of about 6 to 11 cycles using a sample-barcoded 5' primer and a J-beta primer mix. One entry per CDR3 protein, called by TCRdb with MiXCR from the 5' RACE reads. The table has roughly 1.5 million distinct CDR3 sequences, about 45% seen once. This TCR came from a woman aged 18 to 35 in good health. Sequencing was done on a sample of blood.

The CDR3: CASSQGQISNYGYTF. In DNA form, the CDR3 reads TGCGCCAGCAGCCAAGGGCAGATTTCAAACTATGGCTACACCTTC. This rearrangement joins TRBV4-3 to TRBJ1-2; D remains ambiguous. Trimming stripped 1 base from V and 2 bases from J, with 11 bases between. Germline V gene data show CDR1 as LGHNA and CDR2 as YSLEER. The CDR3 consists of 15 residues.